A single sample is the source of the 5 T cell receptor beta chains below, sequenced in a study of blood T cell repertoires in COVID-19. Sequencing was performed with immunoSEQ multiplex PCR; in TCRdb, only in-frame clones are kept and a portion is missing. The sample lists roughly 50,000 clones, around 80% occurring once. The material sequenced was peripheral blood. The receptors originated from a man aged 55 to 70 with acute or convalescent COVID-19.

The chain employs TRBV11-3 and TRBJ2-1; D gene uncertain. Looked up from germline, CDR1 is SGHNT and CDR2 is YENEEA. Trimming left V 0 bases short and J 1 base short, with 4 bases between. The CDR3 runs 14 residues. The CDR3 protein is CASSLDGSYNEQFF. CDR3 sequence (DNA): TGTGCCAGCAGCTTAGACGGTTCCTACAATGAGCAGTTCTTC.

The chain joins TRBV4-3 to TRBJ1-3; D uncertain. Germline V lookup: CDR1 LGHNA, CDR2 YSLEER. The CDR3 consists of 15 residues. Trimming took off 3 bases at V and 0 bases at J, with 9 bases between the two ends. The chain's CDR3 is CASSQRHFSGNTIYF. CDR3 DNA: TGCGCCAGCAGCCAGAGACATTTCTCTGGAAACACCATATATTTT.

The chain couples TRBV29-1 to TRBJ2-1; 11 bases match TRBD2. With 8 bases clipped from V and 8 bases from J, the junction kept 14 bases outside the gene matches. Germline CDR1 and CDR2: SQVTM and ANQGSEA. The CDR3 is 15 amino acids. The CDR3 DNA follows: TGCAGCACGCGGACTAGCGGGCCCCCCCAGGATGAGCAGTTCTTC. This encodes CSTRTSGPPQDEQFF.

The V call is TRBV21-1, the J call TRBJ2-7; the tabulated D call, TRBD2, remains unverified against the DNA. TRBV21-1 is flagged as a pseudogene. This CDR3 spans 14 amino acids. The CDR3 sequence: CASSRREGLYEQYF. CDR3 nucleotides: TGTGCCAGCAGCAGGCGGGAGGGCCTCTACGAGCAGTACTTC.

The sample holds a few counts of this clone. The V gene is TRBV2, the J gene TRBJ2-7; D might be TRBD1 (6 bases). This CDR3 region has 15 residues. Deletions cut 5 bases from V and 3 bases from J, with 17 bases between. Germline CDR1 reads SNHLY; CDR2 reads FYNNEI. Written as DNA, the CDR3 is TGTGCCAGCAGTAAAGAGACAGGTCCACTCTACGAGCAGTACTTC. As protein: CASSKETGPLYEQYF.